This entry features one TCR beta chain sequence. The sample comes from a study of patients and donors after allogeneic stem cell transplantation. Each CDR3 protein is one row after TCRdb ran MiXCR on the RT-PCR reads. The sample lists fewer than 95,000 distinct CDR3 sequences, roughly 4.9% occurring once. The CDR3 loop spans 14 amino acids. CDR1 is DFQATT, CDR2 SNEGSKA, per germline (reference sequence). Trimming at V came to 1 base and at J to 2 bases, leaving 2 bases not matched to a gene. Material: blood, either unsorted or a sorted T cell fraction (not recorded which). J is TRBJ2-3 and V is TRBV20-1; TRBD2 agrees at 8 bases. The TCR sequence derives from a human donor who was either an allogeneic HSCT recipient or a stem cell or donor lymphocyte infusion donor (not recorded which). It is not recorded whose cells these are; they may come from a transplant donor. The CDR3 DNA is TGCAGTGCTAGAGGGCGGGGGGACACAGATACGCAGTATTTT. Translating gives CSARGRGDTDTQYF.